This T cell receptor (beta chain) was sequenced for a study of blood T cell repertoires in COVID-19. Across the whole study: Sources were T cells, B-cell-depleted T cells, or PBMCs; the material itself was cDNA or gDNA.

Trimming took 5 bases from V and 0 from J, leaving 16 bases between them. Germline CDR1 is SGHTA and CDR2 is FQGTGA. CDR3 length equals 16 residues. The repertoire was sequenced with immunoSEQ multiplex PCR; TCRdb's copy has only in-frame clones and lacks some. The sample shows approximately 240,000 clones, around 85% of them seen only once. The chain employs TRBV7-3 and TRBJ1-1; the D gene is possibly TRBD1 (6 bases). The sample consisted of peripheral blood. The TCR comes from a woman aged 40 to 50 with active or convalescent COVID-19. For the CDR3, the DNA is TGTGCCAGCAGCCCATTATCTGGACAGCTGAACACTGAAGCTTTCTTT. It codes for CASSPLSGQLNTEAFF.